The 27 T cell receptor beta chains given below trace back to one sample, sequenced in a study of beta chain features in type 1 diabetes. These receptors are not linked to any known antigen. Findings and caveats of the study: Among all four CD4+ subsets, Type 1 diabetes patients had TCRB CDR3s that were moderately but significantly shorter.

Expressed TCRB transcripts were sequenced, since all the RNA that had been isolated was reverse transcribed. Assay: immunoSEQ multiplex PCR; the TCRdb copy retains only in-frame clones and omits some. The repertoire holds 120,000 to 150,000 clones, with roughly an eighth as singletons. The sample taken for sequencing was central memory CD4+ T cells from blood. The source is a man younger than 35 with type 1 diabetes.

The CDR3 bases are TGCGCCAGCAGCCACCCCCTAGCGGAGTGGTCCATACGGAATGAGCAGTTCTTC. It encodes CASSHPLAEWSIRNEQFF. V usage is TRBV5-1 and J usage is TRBJ2-1; 7 bases fit TRBD2. There are 18 residues in the CDR3. Per the germline V gene, CDR1 is SGHRS and CDR2 is YFSETQ. J was trimmed by 7 bases and V by 4 bases; bases with no gene match: 20.

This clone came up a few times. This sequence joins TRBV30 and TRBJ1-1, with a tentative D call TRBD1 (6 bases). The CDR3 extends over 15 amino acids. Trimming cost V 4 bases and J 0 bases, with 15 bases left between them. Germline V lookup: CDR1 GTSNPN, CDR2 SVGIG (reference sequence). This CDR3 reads CAWIRADRMNTEAFF. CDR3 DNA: TGTGCCTGGATACGAGCGGACAGAATGAACACTGAAGCTTTCTTT.

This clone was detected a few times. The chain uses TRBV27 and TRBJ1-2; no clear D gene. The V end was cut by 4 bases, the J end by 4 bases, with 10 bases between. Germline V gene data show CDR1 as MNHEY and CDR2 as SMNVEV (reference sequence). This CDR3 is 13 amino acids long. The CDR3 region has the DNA TGTGCCAGCAGTTCTGCCCAACTCTATGGCTACACCTTC. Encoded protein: CASSSAQLYGYTF.

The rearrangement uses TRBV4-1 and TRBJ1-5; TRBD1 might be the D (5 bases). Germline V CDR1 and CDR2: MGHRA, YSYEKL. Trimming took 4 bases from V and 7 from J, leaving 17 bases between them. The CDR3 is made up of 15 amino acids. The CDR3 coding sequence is TGCGCCAGCAGCCTCGTAATCCAAGGGACCCAGCCCCAGCATTTT. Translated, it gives CASSLVIQGTQPQHF.

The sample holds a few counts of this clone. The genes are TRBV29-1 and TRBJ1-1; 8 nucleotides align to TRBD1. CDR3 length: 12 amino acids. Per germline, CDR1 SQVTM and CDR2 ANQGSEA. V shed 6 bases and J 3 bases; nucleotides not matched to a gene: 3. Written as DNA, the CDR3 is TGCAGCGTGGAGGACAGGGACACTGAAGCTTTCTTT. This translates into CSVEDRDTEAFF.

In DNA, the CDR3 is TGTGCCAGCAGCCCGGGACAATCATCCACTGAAGCTTTCTTT. It yields the protein CASSPGQSSTEAFF. The chain uses TRBV6-4 and TRBJ1-1; maybe TRBD1 (6 bases). V lost 6 bases, J lost 4 bases, and 15 bases lay in between. The CDR3 loop spans 14 amino acids. The germline gives CDR1 MRHNA, CDR2 SNTAGT.

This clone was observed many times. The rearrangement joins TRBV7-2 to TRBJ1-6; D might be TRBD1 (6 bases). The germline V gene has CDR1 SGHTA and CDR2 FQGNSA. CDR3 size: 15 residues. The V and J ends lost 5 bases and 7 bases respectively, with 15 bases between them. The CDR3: CASSPRTVTNSPLHF. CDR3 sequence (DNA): TGTGCCAGCAGCCCGAGGACAGTAACGAATTCACCCCTCCACTTT.

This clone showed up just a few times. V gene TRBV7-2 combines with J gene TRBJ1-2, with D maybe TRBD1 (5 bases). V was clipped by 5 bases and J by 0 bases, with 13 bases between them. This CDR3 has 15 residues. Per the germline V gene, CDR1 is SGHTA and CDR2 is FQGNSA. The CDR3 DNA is TGTGCCAGCAGCCCCTATGGAGGGGCTAACTATGGCTACACCTTC. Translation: CASSPYGGANYGYTF.

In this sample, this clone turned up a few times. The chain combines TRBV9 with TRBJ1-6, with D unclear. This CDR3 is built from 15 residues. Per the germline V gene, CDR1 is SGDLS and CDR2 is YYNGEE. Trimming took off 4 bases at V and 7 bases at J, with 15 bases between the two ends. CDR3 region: CASSPQGPTNSPLHF. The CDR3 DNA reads TGTGCCAGCAGCCCACAAGGACCCACCAATTCACCCCTCCACTTT. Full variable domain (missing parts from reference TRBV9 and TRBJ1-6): DSGVTQTPKHLITATGQRVTLRCSPRSGDLSVYWYQQSLDQGLQFLIQYYNGEERAKGNILERFSAQQFPDLHSELNLSSLELGDSALYFCASSPQGPTNSPLHFGNGTRLTVT.

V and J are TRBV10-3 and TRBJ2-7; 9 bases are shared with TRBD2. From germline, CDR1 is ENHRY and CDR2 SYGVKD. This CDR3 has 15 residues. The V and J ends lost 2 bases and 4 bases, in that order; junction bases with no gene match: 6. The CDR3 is CAISEGLAGRYEQYF. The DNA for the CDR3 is TGTGCCATCAGTGAGGGTCTAGCGGGGAGGTACGAGCAGTACTTC.

This CDR3 is CASSSGQLETQYF. The CDR3 region has the DNA TGTGCCAGCAGCTCGGGACAGCTAGAGACCCAGTACTTC. The chain couples TRBV7-6 to TRBJ2-5; 7 nucleotides line up with TRBD1. Unmatched junction bases numbered 3, after V lost 4 bases and J lost 4 bases. The length of the CDR3 is 13 residues. Germline CDR1 is SGHVS and CDR2 is FNYEAQ.

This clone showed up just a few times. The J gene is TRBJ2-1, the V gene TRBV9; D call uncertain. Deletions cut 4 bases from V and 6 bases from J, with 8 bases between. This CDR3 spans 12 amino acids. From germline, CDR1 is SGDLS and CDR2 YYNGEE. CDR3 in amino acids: CASSSQSNEQFF. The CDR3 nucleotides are TGTGCCAGCAGCTCACAGAGCAATGAGCAGTTCTTC.

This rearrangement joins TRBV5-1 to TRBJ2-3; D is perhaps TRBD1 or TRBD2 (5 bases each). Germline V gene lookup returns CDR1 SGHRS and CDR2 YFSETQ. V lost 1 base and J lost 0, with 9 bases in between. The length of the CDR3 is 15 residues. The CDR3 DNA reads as TGCGCCAGCAGCTTGCAGGGAGCTAGCACAGATACGCAGTATTTT. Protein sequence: CASSLQGASTDTQYF. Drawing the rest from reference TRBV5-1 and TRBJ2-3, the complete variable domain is KAGVTQTPRYLIKTRGQQVTLSCSPISGHRSVSWYQQTPGQGLQFLFEYFSETQRNKGNFPGRFSGRQFSNSRSEMNVSTLELGDSALYLCASSLQGASTDTQYFGPGTRLTVL.

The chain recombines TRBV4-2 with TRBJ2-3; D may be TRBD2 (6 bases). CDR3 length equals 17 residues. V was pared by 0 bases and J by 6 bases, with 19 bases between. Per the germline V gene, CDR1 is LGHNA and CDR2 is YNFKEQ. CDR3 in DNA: TGTGCCAGCAGCCAAGATCGGGGGAGGACCCTCCCGGATACGCAGTATTTT. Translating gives CASSQDRGRTLPDTQYF.

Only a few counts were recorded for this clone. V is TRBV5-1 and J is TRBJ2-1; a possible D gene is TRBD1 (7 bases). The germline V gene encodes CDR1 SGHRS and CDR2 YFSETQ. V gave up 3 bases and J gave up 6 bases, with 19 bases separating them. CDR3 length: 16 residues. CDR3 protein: CASSSTGAGRGNEQFF. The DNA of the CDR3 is TGCGCCAGCAGCTCCACAGGGGCCGGGAGAGGCAATGAGCAGTTCTTC.

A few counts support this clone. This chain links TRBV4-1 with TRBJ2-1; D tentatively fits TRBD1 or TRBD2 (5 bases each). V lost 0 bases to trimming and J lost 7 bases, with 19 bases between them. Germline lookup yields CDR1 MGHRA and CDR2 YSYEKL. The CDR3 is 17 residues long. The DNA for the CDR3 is TGCGCCAGCAGCCAAGACCTGACTCCGGGACCCTGGAATGAGCAGTTCTTC. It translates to CASSQDLTPGPWNEQFF.

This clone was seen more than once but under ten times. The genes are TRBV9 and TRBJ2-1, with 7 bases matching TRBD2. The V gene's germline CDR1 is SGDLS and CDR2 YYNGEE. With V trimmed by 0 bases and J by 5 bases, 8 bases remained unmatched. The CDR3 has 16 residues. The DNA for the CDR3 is TGTGCCAGCAGCGTAGGGCCAGCGGGGCTCGACAATGAGCAGTTCTTC. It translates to CASSVGPAGLDNEQFF. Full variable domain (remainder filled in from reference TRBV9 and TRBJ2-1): DSGVTQTPKHLITATGQRVTLRCSPRSGDLSVYWYQQSLDQGLQFLIQYYNGEERAKGNILERFSAQQFPDLHSELNLSSLELGDSALYFCASSVGPAGLDNEQFFGPGTRLTVL.

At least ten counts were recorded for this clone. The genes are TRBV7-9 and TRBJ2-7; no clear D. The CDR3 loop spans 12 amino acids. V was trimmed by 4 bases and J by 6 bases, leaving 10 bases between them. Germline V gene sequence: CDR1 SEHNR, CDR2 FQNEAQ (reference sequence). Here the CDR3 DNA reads TGTGCCAGCAGCTCCTTGGGTGGCGAGCAGTACTTC. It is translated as CASSSLGGEQYF.

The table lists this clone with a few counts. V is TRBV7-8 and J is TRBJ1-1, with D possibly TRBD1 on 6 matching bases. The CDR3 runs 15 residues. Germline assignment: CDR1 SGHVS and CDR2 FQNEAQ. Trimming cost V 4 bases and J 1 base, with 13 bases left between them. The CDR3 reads CASSSRGGQNTEAFF. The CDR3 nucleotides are TGTGCCAGCAGCTCCCGGGGGGGCCAGAACACTGAAGCTTTCTTT.

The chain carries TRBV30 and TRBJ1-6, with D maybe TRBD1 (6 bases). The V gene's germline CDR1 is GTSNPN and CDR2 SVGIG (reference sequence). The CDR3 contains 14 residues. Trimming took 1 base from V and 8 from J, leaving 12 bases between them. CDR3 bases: TGTGCCTGGAGTGGGGGGCAGGAGTATTCACCCCTCCACTTT. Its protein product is CAWSGGQEYSPLHF.

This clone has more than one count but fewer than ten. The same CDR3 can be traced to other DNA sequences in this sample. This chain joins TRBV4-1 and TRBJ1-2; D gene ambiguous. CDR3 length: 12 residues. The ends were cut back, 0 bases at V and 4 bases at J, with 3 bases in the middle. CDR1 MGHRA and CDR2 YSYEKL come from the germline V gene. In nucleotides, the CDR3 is TGCGCCAGCAGCCAAGAGGGCTATGGCTACACCTTC. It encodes CASSQEGYGYTF.

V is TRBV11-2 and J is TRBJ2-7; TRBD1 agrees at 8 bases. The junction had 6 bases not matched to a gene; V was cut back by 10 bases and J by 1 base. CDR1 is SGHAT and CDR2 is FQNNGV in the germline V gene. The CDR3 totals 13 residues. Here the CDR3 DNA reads TGTGCCACCAGACAGGGGAAATCCTACGAGCAGTACTTC. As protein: CATRQGKSYEQYF.

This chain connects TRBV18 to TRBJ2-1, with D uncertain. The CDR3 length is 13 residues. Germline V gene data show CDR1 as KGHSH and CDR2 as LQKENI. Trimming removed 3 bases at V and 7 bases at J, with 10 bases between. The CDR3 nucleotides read TGTGCCAGCTCACCTCGCGATTTGAATGAGCAGTTCTTC. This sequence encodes CASSPRDLNEQFF.

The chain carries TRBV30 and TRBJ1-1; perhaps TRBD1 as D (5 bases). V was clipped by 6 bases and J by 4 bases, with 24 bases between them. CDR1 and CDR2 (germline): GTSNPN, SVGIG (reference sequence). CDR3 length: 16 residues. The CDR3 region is CACSDPGRRTSTEAFF. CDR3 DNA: TGTGCCTGTAGCGATCCGGGACGCCGAACGAGCACTGAAGCTTTCTTT.

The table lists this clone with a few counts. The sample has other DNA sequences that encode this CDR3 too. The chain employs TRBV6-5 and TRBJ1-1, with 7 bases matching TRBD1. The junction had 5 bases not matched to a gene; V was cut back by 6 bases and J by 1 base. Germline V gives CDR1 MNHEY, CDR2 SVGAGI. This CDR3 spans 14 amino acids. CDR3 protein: CASSSRTGNTEAFF. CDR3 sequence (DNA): TGTGCCAGCAGCTCTCGGACAGGGAACACTGAAGCTTTCTTT.

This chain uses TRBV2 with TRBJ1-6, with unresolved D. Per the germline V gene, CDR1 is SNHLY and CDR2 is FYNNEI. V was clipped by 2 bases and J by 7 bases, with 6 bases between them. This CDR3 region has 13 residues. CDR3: CASSESRNSPLHF. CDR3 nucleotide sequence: TGTGCCAGCAGTGAAAGTCGAAATTCACCCCTCCACTTT. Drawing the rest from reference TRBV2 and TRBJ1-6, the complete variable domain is EPEVTQTPSHQVTQMGQEVILRCVPISNHLYFYWYRQILGQKVEFLVSFYNNEISEKSEIFDDQFSVERPDGSNFTLKIRSTKLEDSAMYFCASSESRNSPLHFGNGTRLTVT.

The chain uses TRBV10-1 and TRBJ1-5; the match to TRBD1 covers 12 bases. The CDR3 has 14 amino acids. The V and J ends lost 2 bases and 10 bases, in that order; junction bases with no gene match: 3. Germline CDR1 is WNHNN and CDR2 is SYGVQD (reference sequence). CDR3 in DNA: TGCGCCAGCAGTGAGGGGACAGGGGGCCGACCCCAGCATTTT. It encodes CASSEGTGGRPQHF.